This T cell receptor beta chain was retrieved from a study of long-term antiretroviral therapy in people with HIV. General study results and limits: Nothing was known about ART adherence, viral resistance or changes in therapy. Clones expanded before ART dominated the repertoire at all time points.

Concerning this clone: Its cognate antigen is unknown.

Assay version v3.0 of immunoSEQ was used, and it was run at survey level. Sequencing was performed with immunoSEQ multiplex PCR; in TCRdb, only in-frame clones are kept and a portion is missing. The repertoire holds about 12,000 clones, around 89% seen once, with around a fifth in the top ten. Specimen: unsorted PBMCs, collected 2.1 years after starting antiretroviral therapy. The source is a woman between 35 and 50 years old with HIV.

DNA for the CDR3: TGCGCCAGCAGCTTAGCCCCGAACGAGGAGCAGTACTTC. It yields the protein CASSLAPNEEQYF. The J gene is TRBJ2-7, the V gene TRBV5-1; no clear D. This CDR3 region has 13 residues. Germline V gene lookup returns CDR1 SGHRS and CDR2 YFSETQ. V was trimmed by 2 bases and J by 7 bases, leaving 13 bases between them. The complete variable domain, with remaining parts taken from reference TRBV5-1 and TRBJ2-7, reads KAGVTQTPRYLIKTRGQQVTLSCSPISGHRSVSWYQQTPGQGLQFLFEYFSETQRNKGNFPGRFSGRQFSNSRSEMNVSTLELGDSALYLCASSLAPNEEQYFGPGTRLTVT.